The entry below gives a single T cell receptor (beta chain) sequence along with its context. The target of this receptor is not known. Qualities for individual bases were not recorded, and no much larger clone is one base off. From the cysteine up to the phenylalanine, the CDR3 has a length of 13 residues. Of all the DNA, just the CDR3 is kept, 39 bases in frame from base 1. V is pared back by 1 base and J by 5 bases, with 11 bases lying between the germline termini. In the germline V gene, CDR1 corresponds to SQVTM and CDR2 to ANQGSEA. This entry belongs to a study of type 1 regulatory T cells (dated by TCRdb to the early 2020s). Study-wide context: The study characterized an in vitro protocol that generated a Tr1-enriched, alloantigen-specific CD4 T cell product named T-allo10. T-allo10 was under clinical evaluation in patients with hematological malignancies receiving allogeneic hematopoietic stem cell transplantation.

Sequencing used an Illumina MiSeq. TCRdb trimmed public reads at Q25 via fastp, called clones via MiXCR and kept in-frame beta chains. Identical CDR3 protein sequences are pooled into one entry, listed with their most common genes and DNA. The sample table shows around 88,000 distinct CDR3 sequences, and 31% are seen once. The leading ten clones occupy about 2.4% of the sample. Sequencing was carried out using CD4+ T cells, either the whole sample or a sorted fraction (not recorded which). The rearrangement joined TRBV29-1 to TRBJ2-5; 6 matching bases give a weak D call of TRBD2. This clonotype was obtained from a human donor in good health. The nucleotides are TGCAGCGTTGAAGCCCCCCGGGGGGAGACCCAGTACTTC. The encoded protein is CSVEAPRGETQYF. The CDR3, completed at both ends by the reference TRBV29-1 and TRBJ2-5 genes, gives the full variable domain SAVISQKPSRDICQRGTSLTIQCQVDSQVTMMFWYRQQPGQSLTLIATANQGSEATYESGFVIDKFPISRPNLTFSTLTVSNMSPEDSSIYLCSVEAPRGETQYFGPGTRLLVL.